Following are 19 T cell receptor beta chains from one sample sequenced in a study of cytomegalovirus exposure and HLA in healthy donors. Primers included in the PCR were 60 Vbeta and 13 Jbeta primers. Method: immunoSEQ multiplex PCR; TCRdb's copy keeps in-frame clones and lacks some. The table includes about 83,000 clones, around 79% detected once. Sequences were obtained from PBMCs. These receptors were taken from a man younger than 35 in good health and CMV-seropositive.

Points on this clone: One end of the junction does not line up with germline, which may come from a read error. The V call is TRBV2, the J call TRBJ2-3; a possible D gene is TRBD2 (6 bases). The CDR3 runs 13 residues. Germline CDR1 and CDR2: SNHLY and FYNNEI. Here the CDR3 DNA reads TGTGCCAGCTTGCGGGACCTCACAGATACACAGTATTTT. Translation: CASLRDLTDTQYF.

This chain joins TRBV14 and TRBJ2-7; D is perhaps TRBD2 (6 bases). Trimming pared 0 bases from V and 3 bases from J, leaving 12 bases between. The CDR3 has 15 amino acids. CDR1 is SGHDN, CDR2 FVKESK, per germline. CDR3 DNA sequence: TGTGCCAGCAGCCAAGATGGGGACTTGGGCTACGAGCAGTACTTC. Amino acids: CASSQDGDLGYEQYF.

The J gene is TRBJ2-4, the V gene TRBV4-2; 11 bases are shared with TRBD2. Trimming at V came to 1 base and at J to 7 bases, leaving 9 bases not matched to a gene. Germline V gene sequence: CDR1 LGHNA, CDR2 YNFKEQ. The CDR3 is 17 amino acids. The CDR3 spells CASSQGVSGRALNIQYF. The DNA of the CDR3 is TGTGCCAGCAGCCAAGGCGTTAGCGGGAGGGCCTTGAACATTCAGTACTTC.

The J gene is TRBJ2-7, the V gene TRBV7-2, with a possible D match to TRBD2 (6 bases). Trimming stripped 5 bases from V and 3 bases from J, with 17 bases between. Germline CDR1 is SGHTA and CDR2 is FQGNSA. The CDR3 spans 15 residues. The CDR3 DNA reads TGTGCCAGCAGCACCCAAGCGGGTCGAATCTACGAGCAGTACTTC. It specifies CASSTQAGRIYEQYF.

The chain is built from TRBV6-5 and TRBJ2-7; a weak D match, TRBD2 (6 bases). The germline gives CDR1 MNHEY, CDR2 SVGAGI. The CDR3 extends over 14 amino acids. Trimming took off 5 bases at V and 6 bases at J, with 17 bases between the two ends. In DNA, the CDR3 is TGTGCCAGCAGTCCCCCGGCGGGGTCAAGCGAGCAGTACTTC. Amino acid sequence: CASSPPAGSSEQYF.

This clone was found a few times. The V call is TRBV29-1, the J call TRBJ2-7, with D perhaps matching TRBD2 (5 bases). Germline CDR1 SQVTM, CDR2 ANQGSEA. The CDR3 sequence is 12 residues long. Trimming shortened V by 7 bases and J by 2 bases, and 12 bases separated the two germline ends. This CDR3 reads CSGRGPTYEQYF. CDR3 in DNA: TGCAGCGGCCGGGGTCCTACCTACGAGCAGTACTTC.

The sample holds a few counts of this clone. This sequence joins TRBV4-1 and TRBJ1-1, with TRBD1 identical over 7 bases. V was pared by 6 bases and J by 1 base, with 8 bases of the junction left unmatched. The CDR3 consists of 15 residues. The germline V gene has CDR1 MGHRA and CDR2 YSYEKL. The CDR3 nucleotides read TGCGCCAGCAGGCATCGGGACAGAGAGAACACTGAAGCTTTCTTT. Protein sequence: CASRHRDRENTEAFF.

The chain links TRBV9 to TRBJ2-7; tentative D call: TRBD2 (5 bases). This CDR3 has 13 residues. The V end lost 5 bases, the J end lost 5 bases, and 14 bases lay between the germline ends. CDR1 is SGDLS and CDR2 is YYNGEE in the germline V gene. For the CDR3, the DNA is TGTGCCAGCAGTACGAGAACTAGGGACGAGCAGTACTTC. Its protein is CASSTRTRDEQYF.

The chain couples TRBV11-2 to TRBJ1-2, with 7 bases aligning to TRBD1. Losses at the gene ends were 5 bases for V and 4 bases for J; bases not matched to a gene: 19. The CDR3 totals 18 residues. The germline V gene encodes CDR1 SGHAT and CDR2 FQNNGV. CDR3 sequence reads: CASSRARTRRQGIYGYTF. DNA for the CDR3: TGTGCCAGCAGCCGGGCCAGAACGCGGAGACAGGGAATCTATGGCTACACCTTC.

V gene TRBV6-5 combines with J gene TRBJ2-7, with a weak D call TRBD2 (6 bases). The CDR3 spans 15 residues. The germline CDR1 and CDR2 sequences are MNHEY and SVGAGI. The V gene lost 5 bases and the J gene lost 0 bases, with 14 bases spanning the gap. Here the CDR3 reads CASSLGSGRSYEQYF. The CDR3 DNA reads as TGTGCCAGCAGTCTTGGTAGCGGCCGCTCCTACGAGCAGTACTTC.

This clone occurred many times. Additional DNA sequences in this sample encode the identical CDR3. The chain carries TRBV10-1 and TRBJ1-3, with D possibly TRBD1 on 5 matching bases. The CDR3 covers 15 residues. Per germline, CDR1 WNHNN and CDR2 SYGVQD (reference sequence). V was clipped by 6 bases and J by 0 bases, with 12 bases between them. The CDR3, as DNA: TGCGCCAGCAGACCCGACAGTAGCTCTGGAAACACCATATATTTT. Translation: CASRPDSSSGNTIYF.

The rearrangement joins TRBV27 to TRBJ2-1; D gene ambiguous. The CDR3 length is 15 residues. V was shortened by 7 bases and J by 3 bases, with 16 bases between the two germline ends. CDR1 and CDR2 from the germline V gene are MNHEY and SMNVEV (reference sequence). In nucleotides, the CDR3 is TGTGCCAGCACCGGCCAGTGGGCCGGCTACAATGAGCAGTTCTTC. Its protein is CASTGQWAGYNEQFF.

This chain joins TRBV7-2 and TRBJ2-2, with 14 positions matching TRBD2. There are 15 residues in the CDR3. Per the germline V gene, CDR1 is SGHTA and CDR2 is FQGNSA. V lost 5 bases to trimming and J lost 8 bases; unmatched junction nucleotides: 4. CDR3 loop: CASSPGLAGEGELFF. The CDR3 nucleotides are TGTGCCAGCAGCCCGGGACTAGCGGGAGAGGGGGAGCTGTTTTTT.

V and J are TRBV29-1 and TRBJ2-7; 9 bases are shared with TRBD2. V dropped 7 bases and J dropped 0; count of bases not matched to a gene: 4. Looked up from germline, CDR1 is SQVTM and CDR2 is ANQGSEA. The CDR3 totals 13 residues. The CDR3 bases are TGCAGCGCCAATAGCGGGAGCTCCTACGAGCAGTACTTC. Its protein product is CSANSGSSYEQYF.

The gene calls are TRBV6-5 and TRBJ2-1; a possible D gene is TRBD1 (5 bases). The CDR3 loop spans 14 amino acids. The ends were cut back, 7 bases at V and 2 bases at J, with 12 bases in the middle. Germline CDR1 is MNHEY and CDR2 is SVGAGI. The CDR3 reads CASKRDSTYNEQFF. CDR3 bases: TGTGCCAGCAAAAGAGACAGCACCTACAATGAGCAGTTCTTC.

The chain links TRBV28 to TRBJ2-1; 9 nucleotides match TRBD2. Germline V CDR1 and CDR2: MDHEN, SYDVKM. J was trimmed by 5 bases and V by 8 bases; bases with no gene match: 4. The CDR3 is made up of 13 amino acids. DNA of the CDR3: TGTGCCAGCGGGGGACTAGCCGACAATGAGCAGTTCTTC. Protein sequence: CASGGLADNEQFF.

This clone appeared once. DNA of the CDR3: TGCGCCAGCAGCTTGGAACGGTCCGGAGATGGCTACACCTTC. This sequence encodes CASSLERSGDGYTF. The chain carries TRBV5-1 and TRBJ1-2, with unresolved D. Germline lookup yields CDR1 SGHRS and CDR2 YFSETQ. V was clipped by 0 bases and J by 6 bases, with 12 bases between them. The CDR3 contains 14 residues. Complete variable domain (other parts from reference TRBV5-1 and TRBJ1-2): KAGVTQTPRYLIKTRGQQVTLSCSPISGHRSVSWYQQTPGQGLQFLFEYFSETQRNKGNFPGRFSGRQFSNSRSEMNVSTLELGDSALYLCASSLERSGDGYTFGSGTRLTVV.

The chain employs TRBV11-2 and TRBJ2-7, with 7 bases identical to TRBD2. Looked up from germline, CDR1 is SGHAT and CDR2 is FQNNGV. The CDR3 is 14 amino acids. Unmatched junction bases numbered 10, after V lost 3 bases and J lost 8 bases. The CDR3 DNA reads TGTGCCAGCAGCTTGCTAGCGGCCCCTTTCCAGCAGTACTTC. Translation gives CASSLLAAPFQQYF.

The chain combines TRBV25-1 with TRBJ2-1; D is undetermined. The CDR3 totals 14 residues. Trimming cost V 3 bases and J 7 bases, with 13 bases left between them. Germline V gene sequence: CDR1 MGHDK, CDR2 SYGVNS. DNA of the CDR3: TGTGCCAGCAGTGAGTCACCCGCTCGGAATGAGCAGTTCTTC. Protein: CASSESPARNEQFF.